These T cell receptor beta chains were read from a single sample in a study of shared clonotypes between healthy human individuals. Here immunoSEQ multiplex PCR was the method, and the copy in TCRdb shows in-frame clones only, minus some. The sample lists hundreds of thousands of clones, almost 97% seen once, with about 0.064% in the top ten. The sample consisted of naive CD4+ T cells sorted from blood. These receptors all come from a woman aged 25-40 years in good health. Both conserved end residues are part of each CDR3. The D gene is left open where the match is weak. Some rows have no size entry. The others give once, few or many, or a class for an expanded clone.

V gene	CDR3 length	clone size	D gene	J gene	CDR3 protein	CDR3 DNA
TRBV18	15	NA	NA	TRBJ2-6	CASSLGSSGANVLTF	TGTGCCAGCTCACTAGGGAGCTCTGGGGCCAACGTCCTGACTTTC
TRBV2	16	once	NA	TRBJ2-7	CASSELPPGPTKEQYF	TGTGCCAGCAGTGAACTCCCCCCGGGACCCACGAAAGAGCAGTACTTC
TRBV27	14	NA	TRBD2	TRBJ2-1	CASRPLAGANEQFF	TGTGCCAGCAGGCCGCTAGCGGGAGCCAATGAGCAGTTCTTC
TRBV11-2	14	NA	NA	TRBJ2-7	CASSSHGVAYEQYF	TGTGCCAGCAGCTCCCACGGGGTTGCCTACGAGCAGTACTTC
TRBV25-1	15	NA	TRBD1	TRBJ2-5	CASSEWTGAGETQYF	TGTGCCAGCAGTGAATGGACAGGGGCAGGGGAGACCCAGTACTTC
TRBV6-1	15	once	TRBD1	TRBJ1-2	CASSAPGQLLLGYTF	TGTGCCAGCAGTGCTCCGGGACAGCTTCTTCTCGGCTACACCTTC
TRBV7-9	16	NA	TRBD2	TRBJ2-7	CASSPGGLAVSYEQYF	TGTGCCAGCAGCCCCGGGGGACTAGCGGTTTCCTACGAGCAGTACTTC
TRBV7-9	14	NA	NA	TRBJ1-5	CASSLQGVDQPQHF	TGTGCCAGCAGCTTACAGGGCGTCGATCAGCCCCAGCATTTT
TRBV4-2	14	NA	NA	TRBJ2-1	CASSQAQEYNEQFF	TGTGCCAGCAGCCAAGCTCAGGAGTACAATGAGCAGTTCTTC
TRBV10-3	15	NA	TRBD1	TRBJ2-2	CAINIGTVNTGELFF	TGTGCCATAAACATTGGGACAGTGAACACCGGGGAGCTGTTTTTT
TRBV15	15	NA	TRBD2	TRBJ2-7	CATSPRGTSGHEQYF	TGTGCCACCAGCCCTAGGGGGACTAGCGGGCACGAGCAGTACTTC
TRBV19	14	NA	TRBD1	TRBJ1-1	CASTTGTGSTEAFF	TGTGCCAGCACCACCGGGACAGGGAGCACTGAAGCTTTCTTT
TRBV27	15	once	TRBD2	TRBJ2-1	CASSRTSGSGNEQFF	TGTGCCAGCAGTAGGACTAGCGGGAGTGGGAATGAGCAGTTCTTC
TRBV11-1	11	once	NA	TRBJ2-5	CASSLGETQYF	TGTGCCAGCTCGCTGGGGGAGACCCAGTACTTC
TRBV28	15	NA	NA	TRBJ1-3	CASSLYKDSGNTIYF	TGTGCCAGCAGTTTATACAAAGACTCTGGAAACACCATATATTTT
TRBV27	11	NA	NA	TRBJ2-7	CASWTAYEQYF	TGTGCCAGCTGGACGGCATACGAGCAGTACTTC
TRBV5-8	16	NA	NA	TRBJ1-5	CASSLGRGYSNQPQHF	TGTGCCAGCAGCTTGGGACGGGGGTATAGCAATCAGCCCCAGCATTTT
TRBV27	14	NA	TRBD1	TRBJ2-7	CASSPGQGAREQYF	TGTGCCAGCAGCCCGGGACAGGGGGCACGGGAGCAGTACTTC
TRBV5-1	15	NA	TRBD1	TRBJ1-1	CASSLAGRGQTEAFF	TGCGCCAGCAGCTTGGCTGGCAGGGGGCAAACTGAAGCTTTCTTT
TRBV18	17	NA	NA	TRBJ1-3	CASSPPSTTSSGNTIYF	TGTGCCAGCTCACCACCGTCGACGACTAGCTCTGGAAACACCATATATTTT
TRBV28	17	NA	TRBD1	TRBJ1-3	CASSLGTGGDTGNTIYF	TGTGCCAGCAGTTTAGGGACAGGGGGCGATACTGGAAACACCATATATTTT
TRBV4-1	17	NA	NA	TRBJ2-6	CASSQELPGRGANVLTF	TGCGCCAGCAGCCAAGAGCTTCCAGGGCGAGGGGCCAACGTCCTGACTTTC
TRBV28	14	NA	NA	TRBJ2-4	CASRQTPTGSSQYF	TGTGCCAGCAGACAAACCCCCACCGGGTCCAGTCAGTACTTC
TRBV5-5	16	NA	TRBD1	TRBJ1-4	CASSLVRGRLTEKLFF	TGTGCCAGCAGCTTGGTGAGGGGGCGATTGACTGAAAAACTGTTTTTT
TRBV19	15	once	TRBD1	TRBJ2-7	CASSTPPGQGYEQYF	TGTGCCAGTAGTACCCCACCGGGACAGGGATACGAGCAGTACTTC
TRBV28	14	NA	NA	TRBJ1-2	CASSLRPTPYGYTF	TGTGCCAGCAGTTTGAGACCTACCCCCTATGGCTACACCTTC
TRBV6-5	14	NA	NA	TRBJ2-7	CASSSALSSYEQYF	TGTGCCAGCAGTTCCGCCCTGAGCTCCTACGAGCAGTACTTC
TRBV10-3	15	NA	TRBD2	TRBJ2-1	CAISALSGVRNEQFF	TGTGCCATCAGTGCTTTAAGCGGGGTGAGGAATGAGCAGTTCTTC
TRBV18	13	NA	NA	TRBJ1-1	CASSPPRRDEAFF	TGTGCCAGCTCACCACCCCGTAGAGATGAAGCTTTCTTT
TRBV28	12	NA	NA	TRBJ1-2	CASSRDPGGYTF	TGTGCCAGCAGCAGAGACCCAGGTGGCTACACCTTC
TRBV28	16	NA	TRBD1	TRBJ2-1	CASSSSGTGSYNEQFF	TGTGCCAGCAGTTCCTCCGGGACAGGCTCCTACAATGAGCAGTTCTTC
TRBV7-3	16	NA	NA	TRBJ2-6	CASSSQGPSGANVLTF	TGTGCCAGCAGCTCCCAAGGACCCTCTGGGGCCAACGTCCTGACTTTC
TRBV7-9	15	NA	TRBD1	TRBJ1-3	CASRSRTGPGNTIYF	TGTGCCAGCAGGTCCCGGACAGGACCAGGAAACACCATATATTTT
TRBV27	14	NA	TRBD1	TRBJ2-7	CASNGQGAMYEQYF	TGTGCCAGCAATGGACAGGGGGCGATGTACGAGCAGTACTTC
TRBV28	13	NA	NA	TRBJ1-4	CASRGAPNEKLFF	TGTGCCAGCAGAGGGGCCCCTAATGAAAAACTGTTTTTT
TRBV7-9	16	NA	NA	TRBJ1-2	CASSLRAAGGNYGYTF	TGTGCCAGCAGCTTAAGGGCCGCGGGGGGTAACTATGGCTACACCTTC
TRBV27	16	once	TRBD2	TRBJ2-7	CASSAYGGGKGHEQYF	TGTGCCAGCAGTGCCTATGGGGGAGGGAAAGGGCACGAGCAGTACTTC
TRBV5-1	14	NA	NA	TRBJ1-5	CASSQDGSNQPQHF	TGCGCCAGCAGCCAGGACGGTTCCAATCAGCCCCAGCATTTT
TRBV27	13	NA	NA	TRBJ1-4	CASSFLGNEKLFF	TGTGCCAGCAGTTTCTTGGGGAATGAAAAACTGTTTTTT
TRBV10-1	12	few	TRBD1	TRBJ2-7	CASSRTGPEQYF	TGCGCCAGCAGTAGGACAGGGCCCGAGCAGTACTTC
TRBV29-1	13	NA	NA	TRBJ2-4	CSVAQGGKNIQYF	TGCAGCGTTGCTCAGGGGGGCAAAAACATTCAGTACTTC
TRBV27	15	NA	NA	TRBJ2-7	CASSLRSTVAYEQYF	TGTGCCAGCAGTTTAAGGTCGACAGTGGCCTACGAGCAGTACTTC
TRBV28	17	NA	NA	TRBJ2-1	CASSAEGGVPTYNEQFF	TGTGCCAGCAGTGCCGAGGGGGGGGTCCCTACCTACAATGAGCAGTTCTTC
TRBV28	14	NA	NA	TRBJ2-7	CASSIQGEVYEQYF	TGTGCCAGCAGTATACAGGGAGAGGTATACGAGCAGTACTTC
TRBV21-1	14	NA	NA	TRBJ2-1	CAIQAGYHCDEQFF	NA
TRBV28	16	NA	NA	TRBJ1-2	CASSWDFSPANYGYTF	TGTGCCAGCAGTTGGGATTTCTCCCCCGCTAACTATGGCTACACCTTC
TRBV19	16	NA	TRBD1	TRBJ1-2	CASRAQDRVANYGYTF	TGTGCCAGTAGGGCACAGGACAGGGTAGCTAACTATGGCTACACCTTC
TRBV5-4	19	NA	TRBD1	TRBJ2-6	CASTSPPGTGKFGANVLTF	TGTGCCAGCACCTCACCCCCCGGGACAGGAAAGTTTGGGGCCAACGTCCTGACTTTC
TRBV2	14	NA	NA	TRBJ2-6	CASTAGSGANVLTF	TGTGCCAGCACCGCGGGCTCTGGGGCCAACGTCCTGACTTTC